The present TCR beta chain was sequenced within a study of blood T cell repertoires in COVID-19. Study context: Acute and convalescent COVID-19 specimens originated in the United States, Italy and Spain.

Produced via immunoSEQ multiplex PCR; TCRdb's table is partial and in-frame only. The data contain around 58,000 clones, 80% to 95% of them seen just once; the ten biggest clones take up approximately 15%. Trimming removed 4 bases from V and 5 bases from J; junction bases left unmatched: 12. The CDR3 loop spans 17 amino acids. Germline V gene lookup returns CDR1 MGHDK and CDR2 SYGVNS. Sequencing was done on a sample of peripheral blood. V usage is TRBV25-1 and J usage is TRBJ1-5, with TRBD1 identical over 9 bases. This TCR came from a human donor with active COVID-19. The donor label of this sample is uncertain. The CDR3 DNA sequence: TGTGCCAGCAGTGGGATGGGCCGGGGACAGGGCTATCAGCCCCAGCATTTT. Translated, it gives CASSGMGRGQGYQPQHF.